The rows below give T cell receptor beta chains drawn from one sample of a study of T cells in Graves' hyperthyroidism and ophthalmopathy. TCRdb passed the multiplex PCR reads through MiXCR, listing each CDR3 protein once. The data contain about 250,000 distinct CDR3 sequences, about 16% of them singletons. Sequences were obtained from blood. Receptors were obtained from a woman in her forties or fifties with Graves' hyperthyroidism that later progressed to Graves' ophthalmopathy. CDR3s include the opening cysteine and the closing phenylalanine or tryptophan. A D gene is named only where the DNA matches it firmly. Some rows mark clone size as missing; the rest say once, few, many or name a class of expanded clone.

>TRBD2|TRBV28|many|TRBJ2-1
CASSPNFASGAYNEQFF
TGTGCCAGCAGCCCCAATTTTGCTAGCGGGGCCTACAATGAGCAGTTCTTC
>TRBD2|TRBV19|few|TRBJ2-5
CATSGTSGNREETQYF
TGTGCCACCTCCGGGACTAGCGGGAATAGGGAAGAGACCCAGTACTTC
>.|TRBV20-1|many|TRBJ2-7
CSARDNPAGPPYEQYF
TGCAGTGCTAGAGATAATCCGGCGGGACCTCCCTACGAGCAGTACTTC
>.|TRBV20-1|many|TRBJ2-1
CSAFPGLEQFF
TGCAGTGCTTTCCCGGGGCTTGAGCAGTTCTTC
>TRBD2|TRBV20-1|many|TRBJ2-1
CSARIAGGRHNEQFF
TGCAGTGCTAGGATAGCGGGAGGGCGCCACAATGAGCAGTTCTTC
>.|TRBV7-6|.|TRBJ2-4
CASSLGPARGLAKNIQYF
TGTGCCAGCAGCTTAGGGCCAGCAAGGGGGTTAGCCAAAAACATTCAGTACTTC
>.|TRBV5-5|few|TRBJ1-4
CASSSVQGRSGEKLFF
TGTGCCAGCAGCTCGGTTCAGGGGCGAAGCGGCGAAAAACTGTTTTTT
>TRBD2|TRBV19|.|TRBJ2-1
CASSLAGADEQFF
TGTGCCAGTAGTCTGGCGGGAGCGGATGAGCAGTTCTTC
>TRBD2|TRBV20-1|.|TRBJ2-2
CSARMTSGSRTGELFF
TGCAGTGCTAGGATGACTAGCGGGAGTAGAACCGGGGAGCTGTTTTTT
>TRBD1|TRBV30|many|TRBJ1-2
CAWRITGGAGYGYTF
TGTGCCTGGAGAATCACAGGGGGCGCGGGCTATGGCTACACCTTC
>.|TRBV5-4|once|TRBJ2-5
CASSPDDETQYF
TGTGCCAGCAGCCCGGATGATGAGACCCAGTACTTC
>.|TRBV29-1|few|TRBJ2-7
CSVVATLFFSYEQYF
TGCAGCGTTGTCGCCACACTTTTCTTCAGCTACGAGCAGTACTTC
>.|TRBV2|many|TRBJ1-4
CASAQGGEKLFF
TGTGCCAGCGCGCAGGGTGGGGAAAAACTGTTTTTT
>.|TRBV20-1|few|TRBJ2-7
CSARDGGILVSEQYF
TGCAGTGCTAGAGATGGCGGGATACTTGTATCCGAGCAGTACTTC
>.|TRBV5-1|.|TRBJ2-6
CASRFSSSGANVLTF
TGCGCCAGCAGGTTTAGTAGCTCTGGGGCCAACGTCCTGACTTTC
>TRBD2|TRBV19|.|TRBJ2-1
CASSKGLAGDFDEQFF
TGTGCCAGTAGTAAAGGACTAGCGGGAGATTTCGATGAGCAGTTCTTC
>.|TRBV28|many|TRBJ2-2
CASTGFNTGELFF
TGTGCCAGCACGGGTTTCAACACCGGGGAGCTGTTTTTT
>.|TRBV2|many|TRBJ1-1
CASSERGPEAFF
TGTGCCAGCAGTGAAAGAGGGCCTGAAGCTTTCTTT
>.|TRBV2|many|TRBJ1-1
CASLMAAMNTEAFF
TGTGCCAGCCTAATGGCCGCGATGAACACTGAAGCTTTCTTT
>TRBD1|TRBV5-1|.|TRBJ2-3
CASSLGDRNTQYF
TGCGCCAGCAGCTTGGGGGACAGAAATACGCAGTATTTT
>TRBD1|TRBV19|few|TRBJ2-3
CASVNQGASDTQYF
TGTGCCAGTGTAAACCAGGGGGCCAGCGATACGCAGTATTTT
>.|TRBV7-2|many|TRBJ1-2
CASSSWGSGTPSYYGYTF
TGTGCCAGCAGCTCTTGGGGATCCGGGACACCTTCTTACTATGGCTACACCTTC
>.|TRBV20-1|many|TRBJ2-7
CGGGGATYEQYF
TGCGGCGGGGGCGGAGCCACCTACGAGCAGTACTTC
>TRBD1|TRBV5-5|many|TRBJ2-7
CASSPGTVNEQYF
TGTGCCAGCAGCCCCGGGACAGTTAACGAGCAGTACTTC
>TRBD2|TRBV29-1|many|TRBJ2-3
CSVGLAGERGDTQYF
TGCAGCGTGGGACTAGCGGGAGAGAGGGGAGATACGCAGTATTTT